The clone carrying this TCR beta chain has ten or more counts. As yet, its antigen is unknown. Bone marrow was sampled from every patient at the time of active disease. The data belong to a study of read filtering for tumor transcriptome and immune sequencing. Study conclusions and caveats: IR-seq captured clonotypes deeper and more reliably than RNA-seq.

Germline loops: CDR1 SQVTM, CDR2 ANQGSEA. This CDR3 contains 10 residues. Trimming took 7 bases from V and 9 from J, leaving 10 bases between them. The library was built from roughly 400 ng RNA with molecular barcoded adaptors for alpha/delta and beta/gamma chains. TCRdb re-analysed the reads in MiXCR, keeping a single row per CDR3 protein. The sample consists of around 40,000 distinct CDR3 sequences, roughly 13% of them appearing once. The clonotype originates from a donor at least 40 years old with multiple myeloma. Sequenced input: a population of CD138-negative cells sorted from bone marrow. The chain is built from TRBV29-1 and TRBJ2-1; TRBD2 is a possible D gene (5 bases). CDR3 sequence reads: CSAREGEQFF. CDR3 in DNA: TGCAGCGCGCGTGAGGGTGAGCAGTTCTTC.